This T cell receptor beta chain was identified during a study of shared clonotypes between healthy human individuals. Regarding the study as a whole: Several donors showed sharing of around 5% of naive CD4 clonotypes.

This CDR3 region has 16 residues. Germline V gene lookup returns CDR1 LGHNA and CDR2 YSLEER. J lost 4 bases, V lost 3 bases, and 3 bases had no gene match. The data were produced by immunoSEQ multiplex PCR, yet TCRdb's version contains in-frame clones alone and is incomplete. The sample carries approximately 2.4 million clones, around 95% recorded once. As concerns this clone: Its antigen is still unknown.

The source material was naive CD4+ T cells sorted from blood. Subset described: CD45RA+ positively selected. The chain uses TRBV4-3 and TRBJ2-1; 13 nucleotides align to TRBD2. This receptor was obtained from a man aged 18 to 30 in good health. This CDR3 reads CASSHPGLAGYNEQFF. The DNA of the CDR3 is TGCGCCAGCAGCCACCCGGGACTAGCGGGATACAATGAGCAGTTCTTC.